These 10 T cell receptor beta chains came from one sample sequenced in a study of T cells in Graves' hyperthyroidism and ophthalmopathy. RNA transcripts provided the source from which TCR beta CDR3 regions were amplified. The primer set for the first-round RT-PCR of the TCR CDR3 was HTBI. MiXCR was run by TCRdb on the multiplex PCR reads, yielding one entry per CDR3 protein. Of about 500,000 distinct CDR3 sequences in the sample, 15% to 20% were seen once. Sequencing was done on a sample of blood. The receptors here all came from a woman between 18 and 29 years old with Graves' ophthalmopathy.

The genes are TRBV24-1 and TRBJ2-1, with D possibly TRBD1 on 5 matching bases. The germline V gene has CDR1 KGHDR and CDR2 SFDVKD. Trimming cost V 1 base and J 5 bases, with 11 bases left between them. The CDR3 is 15 residues long. The CDR3 region is CATSDFTGYHNEQFF. The CDR3 DNA follows: TGTGCCACCAGTGATTTCACAGGTTACCACAATGAGCAGTTCTTC.

Many counts were recorded for this clonotype. The rearrangement joins TRBV20-1 to TRBJ2-7; 10 bases agree with TRBD2. The CDR3 consists of 14 residues. The germline CDR1 and CDR2 sequences are DFQATT and SNEGSKA (reference sequence). Trimming at V came to 0 bases and at J to 3 bases, leaving 2 bases not matched to a gene. In DNA, the CDR3 is TGCAGTGCTAGAGATGAGCGGGGGGGCTACGAGCAGTACTTC. Its translation: CSARDERGGYEQYF.

In this sample, this clonotype turned up a few times. The chain is built from TRBV6-9 and TRBJ1-6, with a tentative D call TRBD1 (5 bases). Germline V gives CDR1 MNHGY, CDR2 SVAAGI. The CDR3 runs to 15 residues. The germline V and J ends were trimmed by 2 bases and 10 bases, with 15 bases remaining between them. Here the CDR3 reads CASSYAGRGNSPLHF. The CDR3 bases are TGTGCCAGCAGTTATGCCGGACGGGGGAACTCACCCCTCCACTTT.

This CDR3 is CASRFRATNEKLFF. CDR3 nucleotides: TGTGCCAGTAGGTTCCGGGCAACTAATGAAAAACTGTTTTTT. V usage is TRBV19 and J usage is TRBJ1-4; D unresolved. Trimming stripped 6 bases from V and 0 bases from J, with 8 bases between. The CDR3 covers 14 residues. CDR1 and CDR2 (germline): LNHDA, SQIVND (reference sequence).

This sequence joins TRBV7-9 and TRBJ2-3, with D tentatively TRBD2 (6 bases). Between the trimmed V and J ends, which lost 5 bases and 3 bases, there was a span of 12 bases. Germline CDR1 is SEHNR and CDR2 is FQNEAQ (reference sequence). The CDR3 loop spans 14 amino acids. The CDR3 bases are TGTGCCAGCAGCCGCCGGGAGATTACAGATACGCAGTATTTT. This gives the protein CASSRREITDTQYF.

Many counts were recorded for this clonotype. This chain uses TRBV5-1 with TRBJ2-1; D unclear. Germline V gives CDR1 SGHRS, CDR2 YFSETQ. The CDR3 consists of 13 residues. Between the trimmed V and J ends, which lost 5 bases and 3 bases, there was a span of 9 bases. The DNA for the CDR3 is TGCGCCAGCAGGCCGGACGGCTACAATGAGCAGTTCTTC. Translating gives CASRPDGYNEQFF.

The chain combines TRBV14 with TRBJ1-2; D might be TRBD1 (6 bases). CDR3 length: 13 amino acids. Deletions cut 5 bases from V and 3 bases from J, with 10 bases between. Germline V gene lookup returns CDR1 SGHDN and CDR2 FVKESK. The CDR3 loop is CASSEGEDYGYTF. The CDR3 bases are TGTGCCAGCAGCGAGGGGGAAGACTATGGCTACACCTTC.

This clonotype was picked up many times. This rearrangement joins TRBV28 to TRBJ2-7, with 11 bases lining up with TRBD2. This CDR3 is built from 17 residues. V was clipped by 3 bases and J by 5 bases; unmatched bases: 12. Per the germline V gene, CDR1 is MDHEN and CDR2 is SYDVKM. The CDR3 DNA follows: TGTGCCAGCAGTTTTCTAGCGGGAGGCCAGGCAAGGGACGAGCAGTACTTC. Protein: CASSFLAGGQARDEQYF.

This chain uses TRBV15 with TRBJ1-1; D possibly corresponds to TRBD1 (5 bases). This CDR3 is built from 15 residues. V shed 0 bases and J shed 8 bases, with 16 bases lying between them. Germline CDR1 reads LNHNV; CDR2 reads YYDKDF (reference sequence). The CDR3 sequence: CATSRDLEGIREAFF. CDR3 DNA: TGTGCCACCAGCAGAGATTTGGAGGGGATTAGGGAAGCTTTCTTT.

This clonotype was counted at least ten times. This chain uses TRBV7-8 with TRBJ2-1; possible D gene TRBD2, 6 bases. The germline V gene encodes CDR1 SGHVS and CDR2 FQNEAQ. The CDR3 is 16 residues long. V was trimmed by 5 bases and J by 3 bases, leaving 17 bases between them. The CDR3 region is CASSPGTGTLYNEQFF. The CDR3, as DNA: TGTGCCAGCAGCCCTGGTACCGGGACTCTCTACAATGAGCAGTTCTTC.